This TCR beta chain was sequenced for a study of CD8 T cells in ankylosing spondylitis. Findings of the study overall: What appeared characteristic of ankylosing spondylitis blood was a TCR beta motif of 7 or 8 highly homologous variants.

Making the TCR beta libraries involved quantitative 5'-RACE with molecular barcodes. One entry per CDR3 protein, called by TCRdb with MiXCR from the 5' RACE reads. The sample includes about 540,000 distinct CDR3 sequences, about 13% of them seen just once. V was cut by 2 bases and J by 3 bases, with 7 bases left in between. This CDR3 is built from 13 residues. Germline V lookup: CDR1 LNHNV, CDR2 YYDKDF (reference sequence). Worth noting for this clonotype: Its antigen is as yet unknown.

The TCR sequence derives from a male donor with ankylosing spondylitis. This chain uses TRBV15 with TRBJ1-1; D remains ambiguous. The sequencing input was blood, either unsorted or a sorted T cell fraction (not recorded which). In nucleotides, the CDR3 is TGTGCCACCAGCAGATTTAAAGACACTGAAGCTTTCTTT. It codes for CATSRFKDTEAFF. The entire variable domain, with the rest obtained from reference TRBV15 and TRBJ1-1, is as follows: DAMVIQNPRYQVTQFGKPVTLSCSQTLNHNVMYWYQQKSSQAPKLLFHYYDKDFNNEADTPDNFQSRRPNTSFCFLDIRSPGLGDTAMYLCATSRFKDTEAFFGQGTRLTVV.